Shown below are 27 T cell receptor beta chains from a single sample sequenced in a study of T cell responses to AZD1222 COVID-19 vaccine (dated by TCRdb to the early 2020s). What the time point label conveys for this sample: baseline before first vaccination. The library was built by means of the immunoSEQ multiplex PCR assay. Here the immuneACCESS table is served through TCRdb, limited to in-frame sequences with V and J called. Missing clones are a known gap in these copies; in checked studies unresolved V genes cover under half, and the rest lacks a known reason. The sample profile shows about 180,000 clones; around 89% of them were found once. Clones ranked in the top ten supply approximately 6.9% of the sample. Sequencing was performed on peripheral blood, taken on day 0 of AZD1222 vaccination. The receptors shown here come from an adult in good health.

A few counts support this clone. The chain carries TRBV7-8 and TRBJ2-1; perhaps TRBD1 as D (5 bases). In germline, CDR1 is SGHVS, CDR2 FQNEAQ. V was trimmed by 5 bases and J by 7 bases, leaving 9 bases between them. The CDR3 is 12 residues long. The DNA of the CDR3 is TGTGCCAGCAGCGGTAGGGGAAATGAGCAGTTCTTC. This encodes CASSGRGNEQFF.

CDR3 DNA sequence: TGTGCCAGCAGCTCCGGGTCGACACGACGCTCTGGAAACACCATATATTTT. Amino acid sequence: CASSSGSTRRSGNTIYF. The V gene is TRBV13, the J gene TRBJ1-3; D is unresolved. Germline CDR1 and CDR2: PRHDT and FYEKMQ (reference sequence). The ends were cut back, 4 bases at V and 0 bases at J, with 16 bases in the middle. The CDR3 runs 17 residues.

This clone was counted once. This chain joins TRBV30 and TRBJ2-1; D is unclear. In germline, CDR1 is GTSNPN, CDR2 SVGIG (reference sequence). The CDR3 is 15 amino acids. Trimming cost V 0 bases and J 4 bases, with 13 bases left between them. The CDR3 region is CAWSVLDVGYNEQFF. In DNA form, the CDR3 reads TGTGCCTGGAGTGTACTGGACGTCGGGTACAATGAGCAGTTCTTC.

This chain connects TRBV27 to TRBJ1-1, with no clear D. V was cut by 3 bases and J by 2 bases, with 7 bases left in between. Germline assignment: CDR1 MNHEY and CDR2 SMNVEV (reference sequence). This CDR3 contains 13 residues. The CDR3 region has the DNA TGTGCCAGCAGTTTGGTAGCCAACACTGAAGCTTTCTTT. Translating it yields CASSLVANTEAFF.

The genes are TRBV3-1 (or the pseudogene TRBV3-2) and TRBJ1-1; tentative D call: TRBD1 (5 bases). Deletions cut 1 base from V and 5 bases from J, with 8 bases between. Germline CDR1 is LGHDT and CDR2 is YNNKEL (reference sequence). The CDR3 has 13 amino acids. The CDR3 nucleotides are TGTGCCAGCAGCCAAGGTTCAGGGACTGAAGCTTTCTTT. Translating gives CASSQGSGTEAFF.

The rearrangement uses TRBV27 and TRBJ1-5; D is possibly TRBD1 (6 bases). The CDR3 totals 18 residues. V lost 10 bases and J lost 11, with 36 bases in between. The V gene's germline CDR1 is MNHEY and CDR2 SMNVEV (reference sequence). The CDR3 coding sequence is TGTGCCACTCATGGGGAGACCAGACAGGTCCCTGCCGTTAAGACCCAGCATTTT. This gives the protein CATHGETRQVPAVKTQHF.

The chain links TRBV6-5 to TRBJ2-7; D is unresolved. The CDR3 has 13 amino acids. Germline V gene sequence: CDR1 MNHEY, CDR2 SVGAGI. The V end lost 6 bases, the J end lost 2 bases, and 11 bases lay between the germline ends. CDR3 region: CASSLEPTYEQYF. CDR3 sequence (DNA): TGTGCCAGCAGCCTCGAGCCTACCTACGAGCAGTACTTC.

J is TRBJ1-5 and V is TRBV6-5; tentatively, D is TRBD1 (6 bases). Germline lookup yields CDR1 MNHEY and CDR2 SVGAGI. The CDR3 totals 14 residues. V was shortened by 4 bases and J by 0 bases, with 7 bases between the two germline ends. In DNA form, the CDR3 reads TGTGCCAGCAGTTGGACAGCTAGCAATCAGCCCCAGCATTTT. Its protein is CASSWTASNQPQHF.

The chain recombines TRBV7-6 with TRBJ2-1; the match to TRBD1 covers 12 bases. Looked up from germline, CDR1 is SGHVS and CDR2 is FNYEAQ. V was pared by 2 bases and J by 7 bases, with 9 bases of the junction left unmatched. This CDR3 region has 17 residues. The CDR3 nucleotides read TGTGCCAGCAGCTTATTCGTCCCGGGACAGGGGGCGAATGAGCAGTTCTTC. Translated: CASSLFVPGQGANEQFF. The full variable domain, its missing parts supplied by reference TRBV7-6 and TRBJ2-1, is GAGVSQSPRYKVTKRGQDVALRCDPISGHVSLYWYRQALGQGPEFLTYFNYEAQQDKSGLPNDRFSAERPEGSISTLTIQRTEQRDSAMYRCASSLFVPGQGANEQFFGPGTRLTVL.

The gene calls are TRBV2 and TRBJ2-5, with TRBD2 matching 8 bases. This CDR3 is 15 amino acids long. Trimming cost V 2 bases and J 2 bases; bases outside gene matches: 4. The germline CDR1 and CDR2 sequences are SNHLY and FYNNEI. CDR3 loop: CASSELAGFQETQYF. CDR3 bases: TGTGCCAGCAGTGAATTAGCGGGATTTCAAGAGACCCAGTACTTC.

J is TRBJ2-2 and V is TRBV29-1, with D hard to call. This CDR3 has 14 amino acids. Germline V gene sequence: CDR1 SQVTM, CDR2 ANQGSEA. V gave up 8 bases and J gave up 1 base, with 14 bases separating them. The CDR3 here is CSILVIQNTGELFF. In nucleotides, the CDR3 is TGCAGCATCCTGGTAATTCAGAACACCGGGGAGCTGTTTTTT.

In its sample, this clone was seen once. The gene calls are TRBV6-2 or TRBV6-3 and TRBJ1-2; D gene ambiguous. The CDR3 runs to 14 residues. Germline CDR1 and CDR2: MNHEY and SVGEGT. V lost 5 bases, J lost 3 bases, and 13 bases lay in between. CDR3 amino acids: CASSQRYSYYGYTF. DNA for the CDR3: TGTGCCAGCAGTCAACGTTACAGCTACTATGGCTACACCTTC.

The chain employs TRBV6-5 and TRBJ1-3; TRBD1 matches 8 bases. Trimming at V came to 6 bases and at J to 2 bases, leaving 6 bases not matched to a gene. Germline CDR1 is MNHEY and CDR2 is SVGAGI. The CDR3 runs 15 residues. CDR3 loop: CASSLGQGTGNTIYF. CDR3 DNA sequence: TGTGCCAGCAGCCTCGGACAGGGCACTGGAAACACCATATATTTT.

The chain recombines TRBV7-3 with TRBJ1-5; D ambiguous. This CDR3 is 14 amino acids long. Trimming shortened V by 4 bases and J by 5 bases, and 12 bases separated the two germline ends. Germline loops: CDR1 SGHTA, CDR2 FQGTGA. The DNA for the CDR3 is TGTGCCAGCAGCTCGCCGAGGGCTGATCAGCCCCAGCATTTT. Translating gives CASSSPRADQPQHF.

J is TRBJ1-4 and V is TRBV5-1; D is unclear. Germline-derived CDR1 and CDR2 are SGHRS and YFSETQ. The CDR3 sequence is 13 residues long. Trimming pared 0 bases from V and 3 bases from J, leaving 3 bases between. The CDR3 region is CASSLGANEKLFF. CDR3 DNA sequence: TGCGCCAGCAGCTTGGGGGCTAATGAAAAACTGTTTTTT.

The V gene is TRBV27, the J gene TRBJ2-7; 9 nucleotides match TRBD1. The CDR3 totals 13 residues. Germline-derived CDR1 and CDR2 are MNHEY and SMNVEV (reference sequence). Trimming took 4 bases from V and 3 from J; bases not matched to a gene: 1. The chain's CDR3 is CASSSGQGYEQYF. CDR3 sequence (DNA): TGTGCCAGCAGTTCGGGACAGGGCTACGAGCAGTACTTC.

The chain uses TRBV6-5 and TRBJ1-5; no reliable D call. Germline V gene sequence: CDR1 MNHEY, CDR2 SVGAGI. The CDR3 contains 12 residues. Trimming pared 8 bases from V and 2 bases from J, leaving 7 bases between. The CDR3 nucleotides are TGTGCCAGCGGGCAGGGCAATCAGCCCCAGCATTTT. Translating it yields CASGQGNQPQHF.

The V and J genes are TRBV6-1 and TRBJ1-3; D gene uncertain. CDR1 and CDR2 (germline): MNHNS, SASEGT. V lost 3 bases and J lost 0, with 12 bases in between. The CDR3 is made up of 16 amino acids. In DNA, the CDR3 is TGTGCCAGCAGTGAGCAGGCCGTAGTCTCTGGAAACACCATATATTTT. Its translation: CASSEQAVVSGNTIYF.

J is TRBJ2-7 and V is TRBV5-4; D is ambiguous. The ends were cut back, 4 bases at V and 4 bases at J, with 6 bases in the middle. Germline V gene sequence: CDR1 SGHNT, CDR2 YYREEE (reference sequence). CDR3 length: 11 residues. In nucleotides, the CDR3 is TGTGCCAGCAGCATCGGGTACGAGCAGTACTTC. Translating it yields CASSIGYEQYF.

This clone has a handful of counts. The chain employs TRBV28 and TRBJ1-2; maybe TRBD1 (5 bases). Per the germline V gene, CDR1 is MDHEN and CDR2 is SYDVKM. V shed 7 bases and J shed 2 bases, with 11 bases lying between them. The CDR3 covers 13 residues. The CDR3 nucleotides are TGTGCCAGCATCCCCGCAGGGAACTATGGCTACACCTTC. Translation: CASIPAGNYGYTF.

V is TRBV6-5 and J is TRBJ1-2, with D perhaps TRBD1 (5 bases). The CDR3 loop spans 11 amino acids. CDR1 MNHEY and CDR2 SVGAGI come from the germline V gene. The V end lost 8 bases, the J end lost 1 base, and 5 bases lay between the germline ends. The CDR3: CASGGNYGYTF. In DNA form, the CDR3 reads TGTGCCAGCGGGGGTAACTATGGCTACACCTTC.

The J gene is TRBJ1-2, the V gene TRBV6-6, with unresolved D. Germline CDR1 and CDR2: MNHNY and SVGAGI (reference sequence). Deletions cut 2 bases from V and 5 bases from J, with 3 bases between. This CDR3 has 11 residues. The CDR3 DNA is TGTGCCAGCAGTTACATGTATGGCTACACCTTC. Translating it yields CASSYMYGYTF.

In this sample, this clone turned up once. V is TRBV4-3 and J is TRBJ2-7; 8 bases line up with TRBD2. Germline values: CDR1 LGHNA, CDR2 YSLEER. The V segment lost 0 bases and the J segment 7 bases; nucleotides outside the gene matches: 2. CDR3 length: 13 amino acids. The CDR3 DNA reads TGCGCCAGCAGCCAAGACCTAGCGGGTGAGCAGTACTTC. Protein product: CASSQDLAGEQYF.

J is TRBJ2-2 and V is TRBV5-1; maybe TRBD2 (5 bases). V was cut by 5 bases and J by 0 bases, with 8 bases left in between. Germline values: CDR1 SGHRS, CDR2 YFSETQ. There are 14 residues in the CDR3. The CDR3 nucleotides read TGCGCCAGCAGAGCGGACCCGAACACCGGGGAGCTGTTTTTT. Amino acid sequence: CASRADPNTGELFF. The full variable domain, its missing parts supplied by reference TRBV5-1 and TRBJ2-2, is KAGVTQTPRYLIKTRGQQVTLSCSPISGHRSVSWYQQTPGQGLQFLFEYFSETQRNKGNFPGRFSGRQFSNSRSEMNVSTLELGDSALYLCASRADPNTGELFFGEGSRLTVL.

The chain combines TRBV9 with TRBJ2-5; TRBD1 is a possible D gene (6 bases). From germline, CDR1 is SGDLS and CDR2 YYNGEE. The V end was cut by 0 bases, the J end by 1 base, with 7 bases between. The CDR3 is 14 residues long. The CDR3 DNA reads TGTGCCAGCAGCGTAGACAGGGTCCAAGAGACCCAGTACTTC. Translated: CASSVDRVQETQYF.

This chain joins TRBV29-1 and TRBJ1-2; no reliable D call. The V gene lost 0 bases and the J gene lost 7 bases, with 9 bases spanning the gap. The germline gives CDR1 SQVTM, CDR2 ANQGSEA. This CDR3 is 12 amino acids long. CDR3 loop: CSVEDVPAGYTF. The CDR3 nucleotides are TGCAGCGTTGAAGATGTACCGGCTGGCTACACCTTC.

The V call is TRBV9, the J call TRBJ2-3, with 10 positions matching TRBD2. This CDR3 is built from 14 residues. Unmatched junction bases numbered 11, after V lost 1 base and J lost 15 bases. Germline assignment: CDR1 SGDLS and CDR2 YYNGEE. The CDR3 reads CASSVFLSGGPLYF. Here the CDR3 DNA reads TGTGCCAGCAGCGTATTTCTTAGCGGGGGGCCGCTATATTTT.